The source of this TCR beta chain is a study of blood T cell repertoires in COVID-19. Study overall: Researchers got acute and convalescent COVID-19 samples from the United States, Italy and Spain.

Per the original data handling: How many nucleated cells were present was estimated from reference gene primer amplification. Here immunoSEQ multiplex PCR was the method, and the copy in TCRdb shows in-frame clones only, minus some. That table supplies the V and J calls and clone size; D and trimming were determined from the DNA. The repertoire consists of some 220,000 clones, with roughly 85% occurring once and the leading ten covering around 2.5%. The origin of this receptor is a woman in her sixties or seventies with COVID-19, enrolled during active disease. Sequenced: peripheral blood.

The CDR3 sequence: CSASHRQGAGEQYF. CDR3 bases: TGCAGTGCTAGTCATAGACAGGGGGCAGGTGAGCAGTACTTC. The chain has TRBV20-1 and TRBJ2-7; 10 positions agree with TRBD1. Germline assignment: CDR1 DFQATT and CDR2 SNEGSKA (reference sequence). This CDR3 spans 14 amino acids. The junction had 9 bases not matched to a gene; V was cut back by 3 bases and J by 7 bases.